Listed below are T cell receptor beta chains from one sample, sequenced in a study of blood T cell repertoires in COVID-19. Profiling relied on immunoSEQ multiplex PCR, and the TCRdb table lists in-frame clones only, not all of them. This table has about 70,000 clones, more than 75% appearing once. Sequences were obtained from peripheral blood. The source is a human donor in a cohort sampled during active COVID-19. Both conserved end residues are trimmed from each CDR3.

V: TRBV11-3; J: TRBJ2-2; CDR3: ASSLRGGANTGELF
V: TRBV6-1; J: TRBJ2-7; CDR3: ASSEARGGGNEQY
V: TRBV11-2; J: TRBJ2-1; CDR3: ASSLGGGGPLNEQF
V: TRBV30; J: TRBJ2-5; CDR3: AWSTHRGRETQY
V: TRBV2; J: TRBJ1-2; CDR3: ASSEQFGPYGYT
V: TRBV30; J: TRBJ2-2; CDR3: AWSLGTGNAGELF
V: TRBV4-1; J: TRBJ1-1; CDR3: ASRNPSGTEAF
V: TRBV30; J: TRBJ1-4; CDR3: AGKQGRNEKLF
V: TRBV13; J: TRBJ1-2; CDR3: ASNRGGDYGYT
V: TRBV15; J: TRBJ1-5; CDR3: ATSRDTGPQH
V: TRBV19; J: TRBJ2-2; CDR3: ASRGQGAGELF
V: TRBV2; J: TRBJ2-4; CDR3: ASSEASGGPLAKNIQY
V: TRBV6-1; J: TRBJ2-1; CDR3: ASSEASGGAHEQF
V: TRBV29-1; J: TRBJ1-1; CDR3: SVEGRGGTEAF
V: TRBV30; J: TRBJ2-2; CDR3: AWDRINTGELF
V: TRBV2; J: TRBJ1-5; CDR3: ASSDLGQGFS
V: TRBV5-6; J: TRBJ2-3; CDR3: ASSWGGGKFTDTQY
V: TRBV5-1; J: TRBJ1-4; CDR3: ASSPGQKNEKLF
V: TRBV29-1; J: TRBJ1-1; CDR3: SVDITGNTEAF
V: TRBV2; J: TRBJ2-1; CDR3: ASTYRASEQF
V: TRBV5-6; J: TRBJ1-4; CDR3: ASSPQGNEKLF
V: TRBV6-1; J: TRBJ2-1; CDR3: ASSEVYGRVGSEQF
V: TRBV5-1; J: TRBJ2-1; CDR3: ASSLRGGGADEQF
V: TRBV6-5; J: TRBJ2-7; CDR3: ASSYDSGNYEQY
V: TRBV9; J: TRBJ2-7; CDR3: ASISPEQY
V: TRBV5-4; J: TRBJ2-7; CDR3: ASSRSLGQAIHEQY
V: TRBV28; J: TRBJ1-5; CDR3: ASSFWLSGGSNQPQH
V: TRBV27; J: TRBJ2-3; CDR3: ASSLMDRDRPDTQY
V: TRBV6-5; J: TRBJ2-7; CDR3: ASSYIRTGGYEQY
V: TRBV7-2; J: TRBJ2-7; CDR3: ASSLGGVTYEQY
V: TRBV5-1; J: TRBJ1-4; CDR3: ASRTGTGGEKLF
V: TRBV30; J: TRBJ1-6; CDR3: AWWGRGAGSPLH
V: TRBV24-1; J: TRBJ2-2; CDR3: ATSDPGLAGTGELF
V: TRBV2; J: TRBJ2-3; CDR3: ASRWTGREEDTQY
V: TRBV10-3; J: TRBJ2-2; CDR3: AISPFPGADTGELF
V: TRBV3-1/TRBV3-2; J: TRBJ1-1; CDR3: ASSQGAGGPEAF
V: TRBV27; J: TRBJ1-6; CDR3: ASSLGQGAGSPLH
V: TRBV24-1; J: TRBJ2-3; CDR3: ATSAGDRGSDTQY
V: TRBV18; J: TRBJ2-3; CDR3: ASSPPSGGTDTQY
V: TRBV7-3; J: TRBJ2-7; CDR3: ASSLYGQGEKYEQY
V: TRBV7-9; J: TRBJ1-1; CDR3: ASTQSRGTVHGAF
V: TRBV5-4; J: TRBJ2-3; CDR3: ASSVSGSTDTQY
V: TRBV30; J: TRBJ2-3; CDR3: AWSRLAGGRTDTQY
V: TRBV27; J: TRBJ1-2; CDR3: ASSPGHTPYGYT
V: TRBV5-6; J: TRBJ1-5; CDR3: ASSQSNQPQH
V: TRBV6-6; J: TRBJ2-1; CDR3: ASRPSDRGGGNEQF
V: TRBV6-5; J: TRBJ2-3; CDR3: ASNRGGVTDTQY
V: TRBV7-8; J: TRBJ1-1; CDR3: ASSPLWDRGPMNTEAF
V: TRBV6-5; J: TRBJ2-1; CDR3: ASSFPRTSGGFEQF
V: TRBV7-8; J: TRBJ1-5; CDR3: ASSLALFTSRNQPQH
V: TRBV27; J: TRBJ2-7; CDR3: ASSLSGRGSKAEQY
V: TRBV3-1/TRBV3-2; J: TRBJ1-1; CDR3: ASSPLTGVGTEAF
V: TRBV4-1; J: TRBJ2-2; CDR3: ASRRTGDLNTGELF
V: TRBV7-9; J: TRBJ2-3; CDR3: ASSRLAGATPDTQY
V: TRBV18; J: TRBJ1-1; CDR3: ASYRDRGTNTEAF